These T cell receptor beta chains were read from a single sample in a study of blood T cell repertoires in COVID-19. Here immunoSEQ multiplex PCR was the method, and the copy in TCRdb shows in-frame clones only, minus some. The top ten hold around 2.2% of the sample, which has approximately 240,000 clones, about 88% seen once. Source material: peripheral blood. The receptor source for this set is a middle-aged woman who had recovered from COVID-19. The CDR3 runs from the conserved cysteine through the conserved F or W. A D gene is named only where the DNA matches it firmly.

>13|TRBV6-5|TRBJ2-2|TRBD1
TGTGCCAGCAGGAAAACAGGGGTCGGGGAGCTGTTTTTT
CASRKTGVGELFF
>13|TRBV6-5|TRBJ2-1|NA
TGTGCCAGCATTACCCCGAACTCGGATGAGCAGTTCTTC
CASITPNSDEQFF
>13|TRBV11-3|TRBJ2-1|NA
TGTGCCAGCAGCTTAGTAAGGGGCAATGAGCAGTTCTTC
CASSLVRGNEQFF
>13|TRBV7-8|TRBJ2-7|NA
TGTGCCAGCAGCTATAGTCAGACTATTGGGCAGTACTTC
CASSYSQTIGQYF
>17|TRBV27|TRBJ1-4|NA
TGTGCCAGCAGTTTTAGGGGTGTCCTTGCAACTAATGAAAAACTGTTTTTT
CASSFRGVLATNEKLFF
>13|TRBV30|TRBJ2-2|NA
TGTGCCTGGAGTGTACAAGGAGGGGGGGAGCTGTTTTTT
CAWSVQGGGELFF
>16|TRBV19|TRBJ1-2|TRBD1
TGTGCCAGTAGTGCTGGGGGACAGGGCCGTAACTATGGCTACACCTTC
CASSAGGQGRNYGYTF
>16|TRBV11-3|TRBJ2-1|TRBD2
TGTGCCAGCAGCTTAGATCGAAGCGGGACCGACAATGAGCAGTTCTTC
CASSLDRSGTDNEQFF
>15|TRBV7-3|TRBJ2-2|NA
TGTGCCAGCAGCTTAACCCCGGGAGTGCCCGGGGAGCTGTTTTTT
CASSLTPGVPGELFF
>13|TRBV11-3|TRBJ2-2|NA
TGTGCCAGCAGCTTTGTCCAATCCGGGGAGCTGTTTTTT
CASSFVQSGELFF